This T cell receptor beta chain stems from a study of shared clonotypes between healthy human individuals. Sequencing used immunoSEQ multiplex PCR; TCRdb keeps in-frame clones, though not all of them. This sample has some 2,100,000 clones, with 90% to 97% found just once. V lost 4 bases and J lost 3; bases outside the gene matches: 4. Per germline, CDR1 KGHSH and CDR2 LQKENI. This CDR3 comprises 14 residues. Within Nashville, Tennessee resided all donors, each a Caucasian adult. Naive CD4+ cells were CD45RA-selected; the remaining cells were memory. Only one count was recorded for this clone. The chain couples TRBV18 to TRBJ2-3; 7 nucleotides agree with TRBD1. The specimen sequenced was naive CD4+ T cells sorted from blood. Subset in this sample: CD45RA+ positively selected. The clonotype was recovered from a man between 18 and 35 years old in good health. This chain's CDR3 is CASSLRDRTDTQYF. The CDR3 DNA reads TGTGCCAGCTCACTCCGGGACAGAACAGATACGCAGTATTTT.